The rows below give T cell receptor beta chains drawn from one sample of a study of monozygotic twins with inflammatory bowel disease. TCRdb reworked the 5' RACE reads into one entry per CDR3 protein, no DNA. The ten most abundant clones cover approximately 2% of a sample with about 99,000 distinct CDR3 sequences. The sequenced sample was blood. Receptor source: a human donor with ulcerative colitis or Crohn's disease, or a healthy co-twin of an affected twin (not recorded which). Both conserved end residues are part of each CDR3.

j_call v_call cdr3_aa
TRBJ1-6 TRBV14 CASSRGRSYNSPLHF
TRBJ2-7 TRBV12-3/TRBV12-4 CASSPAVLAHSYEQYF
TRBJ1-2 TRBV6-5 CASSYVGQGLYGYTF
TRBJ2-3 TRBV7-3 CASKLTPTDTQYF
TRBJ2-5 TRBV5-4 CASSFTLEETQYF
TRBJ2-5 TRBV5-1 CVSSLYSGETQYF
TRBJ1-2 TRBV5-4 CASSPRQLHHGYTF
TRBJ2-1 TRBV20-1 CSARLPGLLYNEQFF
TRBJ1-2 TRBV20-1 CSVLETNYGYTF
TRBJ2-4 TRBV2 CAGGVAKNIQYF
TRBJ1-2 TRBV4-2 CASSQDPGGYGYTF
TRBJ2-7 TRBV7-8 CASSPAPGGNVFYEQYF
TRBJ2-1 TRBV5-4 CASSLEAGGRYEQFF
TRBJ2-3 TRBV5-1 CASSYGTSGSPWDTQYF
TRBJ2-5 TRBV20-1 CSAEVSGRETQYF
TRBJ2-2 TRBV5-1 CASSLISPNTGELFF
TRBJ2-7 TRBV5-1 CASSLGTSGGYEQYF
TRBJ1-2 TRBV20-1 CSARHAGGYTF
TRBJ2-7 TRBV18 CASSPTGSYEQYF
TRBJ1-6 TRBV7-9 CASSLLTGEVSPLHF
TRBJ1-5 TRBV7-2 CASSLGTGGRQPQHF
TRBJ2-7 TRBV7-8 CASSFTGGGDEQYF
TRBJ2-5 TRBV6-1 CASRRTGGKETQYF
TRBJ2-1 TRBV7-2 CASSLASGAAWNEQFF
TRBJ2-1 TRBV20-1 CSATSGSGDANEQFF
TRBJ2-2 TRBV19 CASSPWTGTGELFF
TRBJ1-5 TRBV5-6 CASSAGRGYQPQHF
TRBJ2-2 TRBV12-3/TRBV12-4 CASRPQNRGTGELFF
TRBJ2-7 TRBV15 CATSRGRDGSYEQYF
TRBJ2-7 TRBV24-1 CATSDAGYEQYF
TRBJ2-1 TRBV29-1 CSVGGQGLSYNEQFF
TRBJ2-7 TRBV6-1 CASSWTRDTYEQYF
TRBJ2-7 TRBV5-5 CASSQVGNRVAAYEQYF
TRBJ1-2 TRBV28 CAAGWEGFHRDGYTF